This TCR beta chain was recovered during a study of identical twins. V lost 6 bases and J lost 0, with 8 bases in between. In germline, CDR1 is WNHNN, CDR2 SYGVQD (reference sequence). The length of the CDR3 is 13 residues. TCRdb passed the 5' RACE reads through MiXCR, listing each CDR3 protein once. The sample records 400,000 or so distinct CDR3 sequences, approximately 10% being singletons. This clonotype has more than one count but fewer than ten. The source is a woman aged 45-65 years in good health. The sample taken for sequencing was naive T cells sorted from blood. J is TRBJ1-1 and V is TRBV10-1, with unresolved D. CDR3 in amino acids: CASREFMNTEAFF. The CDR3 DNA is TGCGCCAGCAGGGAATTCATGAACACTGAAGCTTTCTTT.